The 9 T cell receptor beta chains below come from one sample, sequenced in a study of CD4+ T cells in melanoma. The protocol was immunoSEQ multiplex PCR, while the TCRdb copy is restricted to in-frame clones and leaves out a portion. The table has 20,000 to 25,000 clones, more than 65% seen once. Specimen: cells from a culture (not recorded whether cultured in vitro). The receptor set was obtained from a human donor with melanoma.

DNA for the CDR3: TGTGCCAGCAGCTTAGGCGGGCTTTCAGACGAGCAGTACTTC. Its translation is CASSLGGLSDEQYF. The chain carries TRBV7-9 and TRBJ2-7, with D maybe TRBD2 (5 bases). In germline, CDR1 is SEHNR, CDR2 FQNEAQ (reference sequence). The CDR3 spans 14 residues. Trimming shortened V by 1 base and J by 5 bases, and 12 bases separated the two germline ends.

The chain employs TRBV5-1 and TRBJ1-1; 8 bases line up with TRBD1. The CDR3 spans 13 residues. Germline lookup yields CDR1 SGHRS and CDR2 YFSETQ. Losses at the gene ends were 4 bases for V and 8 bases for J; bases not matched to a gene: 7. For the CDR3, the DNA is TGCGCCAGCAGCAACCGACAGGGGCGAGAAGCTTTCTTT. It yields the protein CASSNRQGREAFF.

V and J are TRBV6-1 and TRBJ2-5, with a possible D match to TRBD2 (6 bases). The germline V and J ends were trimmed by 2 bases and 5 bases, with 15 bases remaining between them. The CDR3 runs to 15 residues. In germline, CDR1 is MNHNS, CDR2 SASEGT. CDR3 bases: TGTGCCAGCAGTGAATCTGGCGGGGCCCGGGAGACCCAGTACTTC. Its protein product is CASSESGGARETQYF.

V gene TRBV7-9 combines with J gene TRBJ2-1, with 9 positions matching TRBD1. The V and J ends lost 2 bases and 5 bases, in that order; junction bases with no gene match: 10. CDR1 and CDR2 from the germline V gene are SEHNR and FQNEAQ (reference sequence). The CDR3 spans 17 residues. DNA for the CDR3: TGTGCCAGCAGCTTAATTCCCGGGACAGGGTTCAACAATGAGCAGTTCTTC. Translating it yields CASSLIPGTGFNNEQFF.

This clone was detected a few times. This sequence joins TRBV29-1 and TRBJ2-3; no definite D call. CDR1 and CDR2 (germline): SQVTM, ANQGSEA. V lost 6 bases and J 1 base, leaving 14 bases between the germline ends. The length of the CDR3 is 14 residues. CDR3 sequence: CSVTIVTGTDTQYF. The DNA for the CDR3 is TGCAGCGTAACCATAGTTACCGGCACAGATACGCAGTATTTT.

This rearrangement joins TRBV10-3 to TRBJ2-6, with 8 bases that match TRBD1. Germline V gene sequence: CDR1 ENHRY, CDR2 SYGVKD. The CDR3 covers 14 residues. J was trimmed by 6 bases and V by 8 bases; bases with no gene match: 6. CDR3 DNA: TGTGCCATCGGGGGACAGGACGTGGCCAACGTCCTGACTTTC. It yields the protein CAIGGQDVANVLTF.

Only one count was recorded for this clone. The genes are TRBV4-1 and TRBJ1-1; D remains ambiguous. The CDR3 runs 18 residues. Germline CDR1 MGHRA, CDR2 YSYEKL. The V end lost 1 base, the J end lost 1 base, and 19 bases lay between the germline ends. In nucleotides, the CDR3 is TGCGCCAGCAGCCAAGGCGTTGGGGTGAGGGCGGGGAACACTGAAGCTTTCTTT. It encodes CASSQGVGVRAGNTEAFF.

Only a few counts were recorded for this clone. The chain uses TRBV9 and TRBJ2-7; 9 bases map to TRBD1. The CDR3 is made up of 15 amino acids. V was clipped by 0 bases and J by 4 bases; unmatched bases: 5. Germline lookup yields CDR1 SGDLS and CDR2 YYNGEE. CDR3 protein: CASSVGDREEYEQYF. In DNA, the CDR3 is TGTGCCAGCAGCGTAGGGGACAGGGAGGAGTACGAGCAGTACTTC.

The chain joins TRBV6-1 to TRBJ2-3; 9 nucleotides align to TRBD2. The V and J ends lost 6 bases and 8 bases, in that order; junction bases with no gene match: 6. Germline loops: CDR1 MNHNS, CDR2 SASEGT. CDR3 size: 13 residues. CDR3 coding DNA: TGTGCCAGCAGGCGGGGGGGCGAGGGTACGCAGTATTTT. Translated: CASRRGGEGTQYF.